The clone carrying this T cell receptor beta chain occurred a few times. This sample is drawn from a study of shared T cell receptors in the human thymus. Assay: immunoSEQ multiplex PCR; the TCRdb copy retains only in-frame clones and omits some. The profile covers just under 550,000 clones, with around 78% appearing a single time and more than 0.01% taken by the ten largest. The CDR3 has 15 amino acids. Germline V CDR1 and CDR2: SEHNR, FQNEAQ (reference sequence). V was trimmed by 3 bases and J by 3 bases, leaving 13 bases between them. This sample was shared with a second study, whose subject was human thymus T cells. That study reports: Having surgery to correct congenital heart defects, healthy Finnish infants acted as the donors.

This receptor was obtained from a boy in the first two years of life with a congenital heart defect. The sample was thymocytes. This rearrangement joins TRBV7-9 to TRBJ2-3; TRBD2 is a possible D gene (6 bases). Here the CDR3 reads CASSFTGEGTDTQYF. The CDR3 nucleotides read TGTGCCAGCAGCTTCACGGGGGAAGGGACAGATACGCAGTATTTT.